This passage covers 20 T cell receptor beta chains from one sample sequenced in a study of siplizumab effects on memory and regulatory T cells. Assay used: immunoSEQ multiplex PCR; TCRdb lists only in-frame clones, some missing. The sample includes approximately 92,000 clones, roughly 94% seen only once; the top ten take 1.3%. Source material: non-Treg CD4+ T cells sorted from blood. The origin of the receptors is a human donor in good health.

The chain joins TRBV27 to TRBJ1-2; TRBD1 is a possible D gene (5 bases). This CDR3 has 15 amino acids. With 4 bases removed from V and 4 bases from J, the gap between germline ends came to 16 bases. CDR1 and CDR2 (germline): MNHEY, SMNVEV (reference sequence). CDR3 sequence (DNA): TGTGCCAGCAGTTCAGGCGGACACGCGGTCTATGGCTACACCTTC. Translated, it gives CASSSGGHAVYGYTF.

J is TRBJ2-7 and V is TRBV19; 10 nucleotides line up with TRBD2. CDR1 and CDR2 from the germline V gene are LNHDA and SQIVND (reference sequence). V lost 7 bases, J lost 2 bases, and 2 bases stayed unmatched. The CDR3 spans 13 residues. The chain's CDR3 is CASTSGSPYEQYF. In DNA, the CDR3 is TGTGCCAGTACTAGCGGGAGTCCCTACGAGCAGTACTTC.

In this sample, this clone turned up a few times. The chain recombines TRBV2 with TRBJ1-2; the D is unclear. V was trimmed by 6 bases and J by 7 bases, leaving 15 bases between them. CDR3 size: 13 residues. Germline V gene lookup returns CDR1 SNHLY and CDR2 FYNNEI. The CDR3 is CASSQTISGGYTF. CDR3 bases: TGTGCCAGCAGCCAGACTATCTCTGGTGGCTACACCTTC.

This chain connects TRBV5-6 to TRBJ1-2; the match to TRBD1 covers 7 bases. Germline CDR1 and CDR2: SGHDT and YYEEEE. The CDR3 is made up of 14 amino acids. Germline trimming cut 3 bases from V and 6 bases from J; bases unmatched to any gene: 8. This chain's CDR3 is CASSWDRSTDGYTF. The CDR3 DNA reads TGTGCCAGCAGCTGGGACAGAAGTACCGATGGCTACACCTTC.

The V gene is TRBV6-5, the J gene TRBJ1-5; D call uncertain. The germline V and J ends were trimmed by 0 bases and 5 bases, with 5 bases remaining between them. Germline-derived CDR1 and CDR2 are MNHEY and SVGAGI. CDR3 size: 13 residues. The CDR3 loop is CASSYSVYQPQHF. The CDR3, as DNA: TGTGCCAGCAGTTACTCGGTTTATCAGCCCCAGCATTTT.

V gene TRBV2 combines with J gene TRBJ2-7; no clear D. This CDR3 contains 11 residues. In germline, CDR1 is SNHLY, CDR2 FYNNEI. Trimming shortened V by 5 bases and J by 4 bases, and 6 bases separated the two germline ends. The CDR3 reads CASSPQYEQYF. As DNA, the CDR3 is TGTGCCAGCAGTCCACAGTACGAGCAGTACTTC.

This rearrangement joins TRBV19 to TRBJ2-7; D perhaps matches TRBD2 (5 bases). V was shortened by 3 bases and J by 0 bases, with 9 bases between the two germline ends. Germline V gene data show CDR1 as LNHDA and CDR2 as SQIVND (reference sequence). This CDR3 comprises 14 residues. Here the CDR3 DNA reads TGTGCCAGTAGTATCCCGGGAAGCTCCTACGAGCAGTACTTC. It codes for CASSIPGSSYEQYF.

This clone is categorized as medium-sized (0.01 to 0.1%). The CDR3 DNA reads TGTGCCAGTAGGACAGGGAGCACAGATACGCAGTATTTT. Translating it yields CASRTGSTDTQYF. The rearrangement joins TRBV19 to TRBJ2-3; 7 bases map to TRBD1. Germline-derived CDR1 and CDR2 are LNHDA and SQIVND (reference sequence). This CDR3 spans 13 amino acids. The V segment lost 6 bases and the J segment 0 bases; nucleotides outside the gene matches: 0.

The chain is built from TRBV19 and TRBJ1-5; 7 positions agree with TRBD1. CDR3 length equals 15 residues. Germline CDR1 and CDR2: LNHDA and SQIVND (reference sequence). V was pared by 4 bases and J by 8 bases, with 11 bases of the junction left unmatched. The CDR3 reads CASSTGRQGGEPQHF. CDR3 DNA sequence: TGTGCCAGTAGTACAGGGCGACAGGGCGGGGAGCCCCAGCATTTT.

The chain couples TRBV28 to TRBJ1-1; 8 nucleotides line up with TRBD1. After removal of 6 bases from V and 3 bases from J, the junction contained 6 bases not matched to a gene. The CDR3 loop spans 14 amino acids. Per germline, CDR1 MDHEN and CDR2 SYDVKM. The CDR3 DNA reads as TGTGCCAGCAGACTAGGACAGGGCTACACTGAAGCTTTCTTT. This gives the protein CASRLGQGYTEAFF.

The chain uses TRBV11-2 and TRBJ2-1, with 7 bases identical to TRBD1. The V gene's germline CDR1 is SGHAT and CDR2 FQNNGV. The V segment lost 7 bases and the J segment 0 bases; nucleotides outside the gene matches: 6. The CDR3 has 15 residues. The CDR3 DNA reads as TGTGCCAGCACCGACGGGACAGACTCCTACAATGAGCAGTTCTTC. It yields the protein CASTDGTDSYNEQFF.

The chain links TRBV28 to TRBJ2-5; TRBD1 matches at 12 bases. The length of the CDR3 is 13 residues. Germline V gene data show CDR1 as MDHEN and CDR2 as SYDVKM. Trimming took 6 bases from V and 5 from J; bases not matched to a gene: 1. In DNA form, the CDR3 reads TGTGCCAGCAGGGGACAGGGGGCTGAGACCCAGTACTTC. This gives the protein CASRGQGAETQYF.

V is TRBV6-5 and J is TRBJ1-2; TRBD1 matches 9 bases. Unmatched junction bases numbered 6, after V lost 6 bases and J lost 7 bases. CDR3 length: 13 amino acids. Germline lookup yields CDR1 MNHEY and CDR2 SVGAGI. The CDR3 spells CASSHRGPSGYTF. As DNA, the CDR3 is TGTGCCAGCAGCCACAGGGGGCCGAGTGGCTACACCTTC.

The genes are TRBV5-4 and TRBJ2-3; either TRBD1 or TRBD2 may fit D (5 bases each). The CDR3 extends over 18 amino acids. Trimming left V 0 bases short and J 0 bases short, with 17 bases between. CDR1 is SGHNT, CDR2 YYREEE, per germline (reference sequence). CDR3 sequence: CASSLVVLGEPSTDTQYF. Here the CDR3 DNA reads TGTGCCAGCAGCTTGGTCGTTTTGGGGGAACCAAGCACAGATACGCAGTATTTT.

The chain uses TRBV5-4 and TRBJ2-1; D unresolved. Trimming took off 3 bases at V and 8 bases at J, with 12 bases between the two ends. This CDR3 spans 13 amino acids. The germline CDR1 and CDR2 sequences are SGHNT and YYREEE (reference sequence). CDR3 nucleotide sequence: TGTGCCAGCAGCTCGGTTATTAGGGATGAGCAGTTCTTC. Encoded protein: CASSSVIRDEQFF. Full variable domain (outside the CDR3, taken from reference TRBV5-4 and TRBJ2-1): ETGVTQSPTHLIKTRGQQVTLRCSSQSGHNTVSWYQQALGQGPQFIFQYYREEENGRGNFPPRFSGLQFPNYSSELNVNALELDDSALYLCASSSVIRDEQFFGPGTRLTVL.

This clone was counted once. The CDR3 is CASSVAREGHTGELFF. For the CDR3, the DNA is TGTGCCAGCAGTGTTGCGCGGGAGGGCCACACCGGGGAGCTGTTTTTT. The V gene is TRBV6-4, the J gene TRBJ2-2, with 9 bases that match TRBD2. The CDR3 is made up of 16 amino acids. V was clipped by 4 bases and J by 3 bases; unmatched bases: 6. In germline, CDR1 is MRHNA, CDR2 SNTAGT.

The chain recombines TRBV11-2 with TRBJ1-1, with D unresolved. In germline, CDR1 is SGHAT, CDR2 FQNNGV. V was trimmed by 5 bases and J by 5 bases, leaving 24 bases between them. This CDR3 region has 17 residues. CDR3 bases: TGTGCCAGCAGCAGTGGAAATTTTATGGCGGTTGCTACTGAAGCTTTCTTT. It specifies CASSSGNFMAVATEAFF.

The chain has TRBV5-1 and TRBJ2-3, with 9 nucleotides matching TRBD1. Germline CDR1 is SGHRS and CDR2 is YFSETQ. V shed 0 bases and J 3 bases; nucleotides not matched to a gene: 5. The CDR3 contains 16 residues. CDR3 DNA: TGCGCCAGCAGCTTGGGGACAGGGGTTCGGACAGATACGCAGTATTTT. Amino acid sequence: CASSLGTGVRTDTQYF.

The rearrangement uses TRBV5-1 and TRBJ2-3; 9 nucleotides agree with TRBD1. This CDR3 contains 16 residues. V lost 2 bases, J lost 2 bases, and 6 bases stayed unmatched. Germline assignment: CDR1 SGHRS and CDR2 YFSETQ. This CDR3 is CASSLQGASFTDTQYF. The CDR3 region has the DNA TGCGCCAGCAGCTTACAGGGGGCATCCTTCACAGATACGCAGTATTTT. Based on the CDR3 plus reference TRBV5-1 and TRBJ2-3, the full variable domain is KAGVTQTPRYLIKTRGQQVTLSCSPISGHRSVSWYQQTPGQGLQFLFEYFSETQRNKGNFPGRFSGRQFSNSRSEMNVSTLELGDSALYLCASSLQGASFTDTQYFGPGTRLTVL.

The V call is TRBV5-6, the J call TRBJ2-1, with TRBD2 matching 10 bases. Germline V gives CDR1 SGHDT, CDR2 YYEEEE. This CDR3 spans 18 amino acids. Trimming took 2 bases from V and 3 from J; bases not matched to a gene: 11. DNA of the CDR3: TGTGCCAGCAGCTTACCAAAAACGTCTAGCGGGAGCTACAATGAGCAGTTCTTC. It yields the protein CASSLPKTSSGSYNEQFF.